This T cell receptor beta chain is drawn from a study of cytotoxic CD8 clonotypes in ibrutinib-treated CLL. Study-level information: Patient counts were approximately 12 relapsed/refractory, roughly 15 treatment-naive and about 18 IGHV unmutated.

Study-wide points: Sustained-remission and progressing patients diverged in sampling times.

On this clone itself: What it binds is not known.

Depths of 1 in 200,000 to 1 in 1 million T cells were the sequencing target. TCRdb keeps only in-frame clones here, not all; method: immunoSEQ multiplex PCR. The sample records about 300,000 clones, 65% to 85% being singletons. This TCR was recovered from a human donor with chronic lymphocytic leukemia. The sample here was PBMCs, taken at disease progression, from a patient treated with ibrutinib.

This chain's CDR3 is CASSQGQGATYEQYF. The CDR3 nucleotides are TGTGCCAGCAGCCAAGGGCAGGGGGCCACCTACGAGCAGTACTTC. The chain couples TRBV4-2 to TRBJ2-7; 8 bases are shared with TRBD1. The J segment lost 2 bases and the V segment lost 1 base, leaving 4 bases of the junction unmatched. Germline assignment: CDR1 LGHNA and CDR2 YNFKEQ. There are 15 residues in the CDR3.